This T cell receptor beta chain was recorded in a study of cytomegalovirus exposure and HLA in healthy donors. PCR primers comprised 60 Vbeta and 13 Jbeta primers. Profiled with immunoSEQ multiplex PCR; TCRdb holds only in-frame clones, not every one. The data hold more than 140,000 clones, with 64% observed a single time. Losses at the gene ends were 3 bases for V and 0 bases for J; bases not matched to a gene: 7. The CDR3 is made up of 16 amino acids. CDR1 MGHDK and CDR2 SYGVNS come from the germline V gene. This receptor was taken from a woman aged 25 to 39 in good health and CMV-seropositive. Sequencing was performed on PBMCs. The V call is TRBV25-1, the J call TRBJ1-2; 7 bases align to TRBD1. CDR3: CASSDPGTAANYGYTF. The CDR3 DNA reads as TGTGCCAGCAGTGACCCCGGGACAGCGGCTAACTATGGCTACACCTTC.